This T cell receptor (beta chain) originates from a study of T-cell memory formation after mild COVID-19. Overall study context: Largely, the TCR clusters proved donor specific.

The trim removed 2 bases at V and 7 bases at J, leaving 5 bases unmatched. Germline assignment: CDR1 SEHNR and CDR2 FQNEAQ (reference sequence). The CDR3 has 14 residues. Study observations and caveats: Still unconfirmed is whether the second-wave clones peaking on day 37 recognized SARS-CoV-2.

5'RACE primed from the constant segment yielded TCR alpha and TCR beta cDNA libraries bearing sample barcodes and UMIs. One entry per CDR3 protein results from TCRdb running MiXCR on the 5' RACE reads. The sample has roughly 80,000 distinct CDR3 sequences, about 15% seen once. With respect to this clonotype: Its antigen is not identified.

The sample was PBMCs or a T cell subset sorted from them (not recorded which). This chain links TRBV7-9 with TRBJ2-1; 7 nucleotides line up with TRBD1. This sequence originates from an adult woman who had mild COVID-19 (a few samples of this study predate the infection). Cell type and time point are not known. The CDR3 DNA reads TGTGCCAGCAGCTTAACTGGGACAGAGAATGAGCAGTTCTTC. Residues: CASSLTGTENEQFF.